A single sample is the source of the 9 T cell receptor beta chains below, sequenced in a study of Graves' ophthalmopathy and Graves' hyperthyroidism. The study amplified TCR beta CDR3 regions using RNA transcripts. RT-PCR was first run with HTBI primers, then multiplex PCR in a second round. Via MiXCR, TCRdb re-called the multiplex PCR reads, giving one row per CDR3 protein. The repertoire consists of around 1,000,000 distinct CDR3 sequences, with less than 45% occurring once and the leading ten covering 11%. The sequenced material came from peripheral blood or thyroid tissue (not recorded which). The origin of the receptors is an adult man with Graves' hyperthyroidism.

Points on this clonotype: A junction boundary mismatches the germline segment, possibly from a read error. The J gene is TRBJ2-7, the V gene TRBV10-3; D perhaps matches TRBD2 (6 bases). The CDR3 totals 13 residues. The germline CDR1 and CDR2 sequences are ENHRY and SYGVKD. For the CDR3, the DNA is TGTGCCAGCAGTCCCGCGACTAGTTACGAGCAGTACTTC. This codes for CASSPATSYEQYF.

This clonotype was detected ten times or more. This rearrangement joins TRBV11-2 to TRBJ1-2; no firm D call. Germline V CDR1 and CDR2: SGHAT, FQNNGV. V lost 0 bases, J lost 3 bases, and 5 bases lay in between. This CDR3 region has 13 residues. The CDR3 reads CASSLDGDYGYTF. The CDR3 DNA follows: TGTGCCAGCAGCTTAGACGGGGACTATGGCTACACCTTC.

V usage is TRBV20-1 and J usage is TRBJ2-5, with a weak D call TRBD2 (6 bases). CDR3 length: 13 amino acids. The germline CDR1 and CDR2 sequences are DFQATT and SNEGSKA (reference sequence). V was trimmed by 5 bases and J by 2 bases, leaving 12 bases between them. The CDR3 here is CSALKGLQETQYF. CDR3 bases: TGCAGTGCTCTTAAGGGACTTCAAGAGACCCAGTACTTC.

The rearrangement uses TRBV7-2 and TRBJ2-2, with 9 nucleotides matching TRBD1. V lost 5 bases, J lost 9 bases, and 16 bases stayed unmatched. The CDR3 is made up of 17 amino acids. From germline, CDR1 is SGHTA and CDR2 FQGNSA. This CDR3 is CASSEAGTGMILRELFF. The CDR3 DNA sequence: TGTGCCAGCAGCGAAGCGGGGACAGGGATGATTCTACGGGAGCTGTTTTTT.

The CDR3 here is CASSRPLAGDGYF. CDR3 DNA: TGTGCCAGCAGTAGACCTCTAGCGGGAGATGGGTACTTC. The chain has TRBV11-2 and TRBJ2-5; 10 bases align to TRBD2. CDR1 and CDR2 (germline): SGHAT, FQNNGV. The length of the CDR3 is 13 residues. Unmatched junction bases numbered 11, after V lost 6 bases and J lost 13 bases.

V and J are TRBV7-9 and TRBJ2-2; perhaps D is TRBD1 or TRBD2 (5 bases each). This CDR3 has 17 amino acids. Germline assignment: CDR1 SEHNR and CDR2 FQNEAQ (reference sequence). V was cut by 5 bases and J by 3 bases, with 19 bases left in between. As DNA, the CDR3 is TGTGCCAGCAGCCGAGACGAGGGGCCCTGGGACACCGGGGAGCTGTTTTTT. Protein: CASSRDEGPWDTGELFF.

This sequence joins TRBV7-3 and TRBJ2-2, with D hard to call. Trimming cost V 5 bases and J 1 base, with 11 bases left between them. Germline V CDR1 and CDR2: SGHTA, FQGTGA. The CDR3 covers 15 residues. The CDR3: CASSLNSRNTGELFF. The CDR3 DNA follows: TGTGCCAGCAGCCTAAATAGCAGGAACACCGGGGAGCTGTTTTTT.

This clonotype was found once. The chain employs TRBV25-1 and TRBJ1-1; D is perhaps TRBD1 (6 bases). Trimming took 8 bases from V and 6 from J, leaving 25 bases between them. Germline assignment: CDR1 MGHDK and CDR2 SYGVNS. The CDR3 sequence is 16 residues long. CDR3 region: CASVDKGGGARSEAFF. Written as DNA, the CDR3 is TGTGCCAGCGTGGATAAGGGGGGAGGGGCGCGTTCTGAAGCTTTCTTT.

This clonotype was picked up many times. V gene TRBV5-1 combines with J gene TRBJ1-5, with 7 bases aligning to TRBD1. This CDR3 contains 15 residues. With V trimmed by 1 base and J by 2 bases, 3 bases remained unmatched. CDR1 is SGHRS and CDR2 is YFSETQ in the germline V gene. The CDR3: CASSLSGTGNQPQHF. The CDR3 nucleotides are TGCGCCAGCAGCTTGTCGGGGACAGGCAATCAGCCCCAGCATTTT. The whole variable domain, filled in from reference TRBV5-1 and TRBJ1-5, reads KAGVTQTPRYLIKTRGQQVTLSCSPISGHRSVSWYQQTPGQGLQFLFEYFSETQRNKGNFPGRFSGRQFSNSRSEMNVSTLELGDSALYLCASSLSGTGNQPQHFGDGTRLSIL.